Listed below are T cell receptor beta chains from one sample, sequenced in a study of PD-1 blockade in classical Hodgkin lymphoma. TCRdb's copy holds only in-frame clones and misses some; the assay was immunoSEQ multiplex PCR. The sample yields 9,500 to 15,000 clones, around 85% seen once. Sample: CD4+ T cells from blood, taken at baseline. These receptor sequences come from a human donor with classical Hodgkin lymphoma. Both conserved end residues are part of each CDR3. A D gene is named only where the DNA matches it firmly. Only some rows state a clone size, as once, few, many or a class for expanded clones.

TRBV7-2	TRBJ1-3	NA	NA	CASTKENSGNTIYF	TGTGCCAGCACCAAAGAGAACTCTGGAAACACCATATATTTT
TRBV4-3	TRBJ2-1	NA	NA	CASSQDSRGEQFF	TGCGCCAGCAGCCAAGATTCCCGCGGTGAGCAGTTCTTC
TRBV11-2	TRBJ2-7	NA	NA	CASSLDGGSSSYEQYF	TGTGCCAGCAGCTTAGATGGGGGCTCCAGCTCCTACGAGCAGTACTTC
TRBV29-1	TRBJ2-7	NA	NA	CSVVQASYEQYF	TGCAGCGTTGTGCAGGCCTCCTACGAGCAGTACTTC
TRBV6-5	TRBJ1-6	TRBD1	few	CASSYSRDRVVPLHF	TGTGCCAGCAGTTACTCCCGGGACAGGGTGGTGCCCCTCCACTTT
TRBV19	TRBJ2-2	TRBD1	NA	CASTHRAGQGNTGELFF	TGTGCCAGTACCCATCGGGCGGGACAGGGGAACACCGGGGAGCTGTTTTTT
TRBV27	TRBJ2-7	NA	NA	CASIPRDGPYEQYF	TGTGCCAGCATCCCTAGGGACGGCCCCTACGAGCAGTACTTC
TRBV2	TRBJ1-5	NA	NA	CASGRQTNQPQHF	TGTGCCAGCGGACGACAGACTAATCAGCCCCAGCATTTT
TRBV13	TRBJ1-2	TRBD1	NA	CASSSLGQGDHTF	TGTGCCAGCAGCTCCTTGGGACAGGGGGACCACACCTTC
TRBV6-5	TRBJ2-2	TRBD1	NA	CASRGTGLVAGELFF	TGTGCCAGCAGGGGGACAGGGCTGGTGGCCGGGGAGCTGTTTTTT
TRBV18	TRBJ2-7	TRBD2	NA	CASSPSGGAYEQYF	TGTGCCAGCTCACCTAGCGGGGGGGCCTACGAGCAGTACTTC
TRBV5-1	TRBJ1-1	NA	NA	CASSLSGTANTEAFF	TGCGCCAGCAGCTTGTCCGGGACGGCGAACACTGAAGCTTTCTTT
TRBV18	TRBJ1-1	NA	NA	CASSPQVRAFF	TGTGCCAGCTCACCACAAGTGAGAGCTTTCTTT
TRBV6-1	TRBJ2-1	NA	NA	CASSVGAVGRVDEQFF	TGTGCCAGCAGTGTAGGGGCAGTTGGTAGGGTCGATGAGCAGTTCTTC
TRBV28	TRBJ2-5	NA	NA	CASRKGRQFQETQYF	TGTGCCAGCAGAAAGGGACGGCAGTTCCAAGAGACCCAGTACTTC
TRBV9	TRBJ2-5	NA	NA	CASSLGGLNQGETQYF	TGTGCCAGCAGCCTGGGGGGCCTTAATCAGGGGGAGACCCAGTACTTC
TRBV18	TRBJ1-5	TRBD1	NA	CASSRGTGGTGNQPQHF	TGTGCCAGCTCACGAGGGACAGGGGGCACGGGCAATCAGCCCCAGCATTTT
TRBV30	TRBJ1-2	NA	NA	CAWSEGQTILYGYTF	TGTGCCTGGAGTGAAGGACAGACAATCCTCTATGGCTACACCTTC
TRBV7-8	TRBJ2-7	NA	once	CASSSTGEGYEQYF	TGTGCCAGCAGCTCGACAGGGGAGGGTTACGAGCAGTACTTC
TRBV10-3	TRBJ1-6	TRBD1	few	CANSGQGDSPLHF	TGTGCCAACTCCGGACAGGGTGATTCACCCCTCCACTTT
TRBV11-2	TRBJ1-4	NA	NA	CASSLGQGLSEKLFF	TGTGCCAGCAGCTTAGGGCAGGGATTAAGTGAAAAACTGTTTTTT
TRBV19	TRBJ1-6	NA	NA	CASSHGVYNSPLHF	TGTGCCAGTAGTCACGGGGTTTATAATTCACCCCTCCACTTT
TRBV7-9	TRBJ2-2	TRBD1	NA	CASSIGQGSGTGELFF	TGTGCCAGCAGCATCGGACAGGGAAGCGGGACCGGGGAGCTGTTTTTT
TRBV9	TRBJ1-1	TRBD1	NA	CASSVQGQPNTEAFF	TGTGCCAGCAGCGTCCAGGGACAGCCGAACACTGAAGCTTTCTTT
TRBV10-1	TRBJ1-2	NA	NA	CASSLGENYGYTF	TGCGCCAGCAGCCTGGGGGAGAACTATGGCTACACCTTC
TRBV19	TRBJ2-7	NA	NA	CASSLEGFGRYEQYF	TGTGCCAGTAGCTTGGAGGGGTTTGGACGGTACGAGCAGTACTTC
TRBV2	TRBJ2-3	NA	once	CASSEGGNPSAGHTQYF	TGTGCCAGCAGTGAAGGGGGTAACCCATCGGCCGGACATACGCAGTATTTT
TRBV6-1	TRBJ1-6	NA	NA	CASSEAQGRLHNSPLHF	TGTGCCAGCAGTGAAGCACAGGGCCGCCTCCATAATTCACCCCTCCACTTT
TRBV7-2	TRBJ1-2	NA	NA	CASSFVEASGYGYTF	TGTGCCAGCAGCTTTGTCGAGGCCTCAGGCTATGGCTACACCTTC
TRBV15	TRBJ2-3	NA	NA	CATSRIGTHLTDTQYF	TGTGCCACCAGCCGAATCGGGACACATCTCACAGATACGCAGTATTTT
TRBV19	TRBJ1-1	NA	NA	CASSMAGLPLNTEAFF	TGTGCCAGTAGTATGGCAGGCCTCCCTTTGAACACTGAAGCTTTCTTT
TRBV29-1	TRBJ1-2	NA	medium-sized	CSVEYPRGRFYGYTF	TGCAGCGTTGAATACCCCAGGGGACGCTTCTATGGCTACACCTTC